Below are 15 T cell receptor beta chains sequenced from a single sample in a study of Graves' ophthalmopathy and Graves' hyperthyroidism. The authors amplified TCR beta CDR3 regions, and they did so from RNA transcripts for repertoire sequencing. The first round was an RT-PCR with HTBI primers, and the second round was a multiplex PCR. TCRdb reprocessed the multiplex PCR reads with MiXCR, giving one entry per CDR3 protein. The data contain around 1.1 million distinct CDR3 sequences, about two fifths of them singletons. Sequencing input: peripheral blood or thyroid tissue (not recorded which). The receptors shown here come from an adult man with Graves' hyperthyroidism.

At least ten counts were recorded for this clonotype. The V gene is TRBV29-1, the J gene TRBJ1-1; D gene uncertain. CDR1 SQVTM and CDR2 ANQGSEA come from the germline V gene. Trimming removed 7 bases at V and 11 bases at J, with 20 bases between. CDR3 length: 12 residues. The CDR3 is CSGTPGQMHAFF. CDR3 nucleotide sequence: TGCAGCGGAACTCCGGGCCAGATGCATGCTTTCTTT.

The CDR3 coding sequence is TGCAGCGTTGATTCCGGGCGCGGCGACGGCTACACCTTC. It is translated as CSVDSGRGDGYTF. This chain joins TRBV29-1 and TRBJ1-2; D unresolved. CDR3 length equals 13 residues. The germline V gene encodes CDR1 SQVTM and CDR2 ANQGSEA. The ends were cut back, 3 bases at V and 8 bases at J, with 16 bases in the middle.

This clonotype has just a few counts. A much larger clone sits a single nucleotide away, making a read error possible. The CDR3 does not close with the conserved phenylalanine or tryptophan, likely indicating a read error. The gene calls are TRBV11-2 and TRBJ2-5; 10 nucleotides match TRBD2. V gave up 5 bases and J gave up 4 bases; unmatched junction bases: 4. Germline V gene data show CDR1 as SGHAT and CDR2 as FQNNGV. The CDR3 has 14 amino acids. The CDR3 DNA reads TGTGCCAGCAGCACAACTAGCGGGACAGAGACCCAGTACCTC. It encodes CASSTTSGTETQYL.

A note on this clonotype: At one boundary the junction diverges from the germline segment, which might be a read error. The chain has TRBV20-1 and TRBJ1-2, with D unresolved. This CDR3 is 11 amino acids long. Germline CDR1 and CDR2: DFQATT and SNEGSKA (reference sequence). In DNA, the CDR3 is TGCAGTGCTAGCAAGCGGGTTGGCCACACCTTC. This gives the protein CSASKRVGHTF.

The CDR3 loop reads CASSYSGGPQNYGYTF. In DNA form, the CDR3 reads TGTGCCAGCAGTTACTCAGGGGGCCCCCAAAACTATGGCTACACCTTC. The chain couples TRBV6-6 to TRBJ1-2; the match to TRBD1 covers 7 bases. The CDR3 length is 16 residues. The germline gives CDR1 MNHNY, CDR2 SVGAGI (reference sequence). J gave up 2 bases and V 0 bases, and 6 bases lay outside the gene matches.

This chain uses TRBV5-5 with TRBJ2-7, with D possibly being TRBD1 (5 bases). Between the trimmed V and J ends, which lost 0 bases and 2 bases, there was a span of 12 bases. CDR3 length: 15 amino acids. CDR1 and CDR2 from the germline V gene are SGHKS and YYEKEE (reference sequence). This chain's CDR3 is CASSLAPTGTYEQYF. CDR3 coding DNA: TGTGCCAGCAGCTTGGCCCCTACAGGAACCTACGAGCAGTACTTC.

This clonotype has a handful of counts. The chain carries TRBV5-8 and TRBJ1-5; 9 nucleotides align to TRBD1. The V gene end was trimmed by 4 bases and the J gene end by 6 bases; junction bases not matched to a gene: 11. The CDR3 contains 16 residues. Germline values: CDR1 SGHTS, CDR2 YDEGEE. CDR3 DNA sequence: TGTGCCAGCAGCATAACAGGGGGCGCGACTAGTCAGCCCCAGCATTTT. Residues: CASSITGGATSQPQHF.

This clonotype was detected only a few times. The chain combines TRBV4-1 with TRBJ1-1; D remains unclear. The germline V gene encodes CDR1 MGHRA and CDR2 YSYEKL. The CDR3 contains 16 residues. The ends were cut back, 0 bases at V and 0 bases at J, with 11 bases in the middle. CDR3 sequence (DNA): TGCGCCAGCAGCCAAGACGCCACAGCACTGAACACTGAAGCTTTCTTT. Its translation: CASSQDATALNTEAFF.

At least ten counts were recorded for this clonotype. The J gene is TRBJ1-1, the V gene TRBV12-3 or TRBV12-4, with D unresolved. The CDR3 runs to 13 residues. Trimming removed 8 bases from V and 4 bases from J, with 14 bases in between. CDR3 coding DNA: TGTGCCAGCGCTGGGATCTGGACCACTGAAGCTTTCTTT. Translated: CASAGIWTTEAFF.

In its sample, this clonotype was seen many times. One end of the junction fails to match germline, which may point to a read error. The J gene is TRBJ1-2, the V gene TRBV7-2; 9 nucleotides match TRBD1. The germline V gene has CDR1 SGHTA and CDR2 FQGNSA. The CDR3 is made up of 14 amino acids. The CDR3 region is CASSPRQGDVNRGF. The CDR3 DNA is TGTGCCAGCAGCCCCAGACAGGGGGACGTAAATAGGGGATTC.

A remark on this clonotype: The junction differs from germline at one of its ends, possibly a read error. This chain connects TRBV10-3 to TRBJ1-1, with TRBD1 matching 10 bases. CDR1 is ENHRY, CDR2 SYGVKD, per germline. The CDR3 is 15 residues long. The CDR3 sequence: CAISDGQGGNTEAFF. The CDR3 coding sequence is TGCGCCATCAGTGATGGACAGGGGGGTAACACTGAAGCTTTCTTT.

Ten or more counts support this clonotype. The chain is built from TRBV20-1 and TRBJ1-1; 7 positions match TRBD1. The CDR3 is 13 residues long. V shed 6 bases, J shed 3 bases, and the junction held 7 bases outside the gene matches. Germline V CDR1 and CDR2: DFQATT, SNEGSKA (reference sequence). The CDR3 bases are TGCAGTGCCCAGGACAGGTGGGACACTGAAGCTTTCTTT. Translated: CSAQDRWDTEAFF.

As to this clonotype: No conserved phenylalanine or tryptophan ends this CDR3, so it is likely a read error. Because the CDR3's place on the DNA is in doubt, the DNA is left out and the CDR3 is given as listed by TCRdb. The chain carries TRBV6-6 and TRBJ2-7; whether TRBD2, the table's D call, matches the DNA was not checked. In germline, CDR1 is MNHNY, CDR2 SVGAGI (reference sequence). The CDR3 is made up of 8 amino acids, end residues included. CDR3 sequence reads: CASSYSGR.

This clonotype was recorded many times. This chain joins TRBV7-2 and TRBJ2-7, with D unclear. This CDR3 is built from 15 residues. Trimming removed 1 base at V and 0 bases at J, with 10 bases between. Germline V gives CDR1 SGHTA, CDR2 FQGNSA. The CDR3 DNA reads as TGTGCCAGCAGCTTAGTCAGCCATGGCTCCTACGAGCAGTACTTC. Translating gives CASSLVSHGSYEQYF.

As concerns this clonotype: The junction departs from germline at one end; a sequencing error may be responsible. The chain joins TRBV29-1 to TRBJ2-7; D gene uncertain. The CDR3 contains 14 residues. Germline loops: CDR1 SQVTM, CDR2 ANQGSEA. CDR3 region: CASSASTGLYEQYF. In nucleotides, the CDR3 is TGTGCCAGCAGTGCTAGTACCGGGCTCTACGAGCAGTACTTC.